The 29 T cell receptor beta chains given below trace back to one sample, sequenced in a study of cytomegalovirus exposure and HLA in healthy donors. The PCR had 60 Vbeta and 13 Jbeta primers. Data came from immunoSEQ multiplex PCR; TCRdb stores just in-frame clones and leaves some out. The table records fewer than 250,000 clones, roughly 82% of them present only once. Sequenced material: PBMCs. The receptors come from a man aged 35 to 55 in good health and CMV-seropositive.

The chain recombines TRBV18 with TRBJ2-1; 7 nucleotides align to TRBD1. J lost 4 bases, V lost 8 bases, and 11 bases had no gene match. This CDR3 contains 15 residues. The germline V gene has CDR1 KGHSH and CDR2 LQKENI. CDR3 DNA: TGTGCCAGCCAGGGACAGAGTAGCATTTACAATGAGCAGTTCTTC. Translating it yields CASQGQSSIYNEQFF.

Note on this clone: Additional DNA sequences in this sample encode the identical CDR3. CDR3 sequence (DNA): TGTGCCAGCAGCTTAGCGGGAGGGGGAGAGACCCAGTACTTC. Amino acid sequence: CASSLAGGGETQYF. The V gene is TRBV11-2, the J gene TRBJ2-5; 8 bases align to TRBD2. This CDR3 comprises 14 residues. J gave up 4 bases and V 1 base, and 2 bases lay outside the gene matches. The germline V gene has CDR1 SGHAT and CDR2 FQNNGV.

CDR3 DNA sequence: TGCAGCGTTCTTCTAGCGAGCTACGAGCAGTACTTC. This translates into CSVLLASYEQYF. The rearrangement uses TRBV29-1 and TRBJ2-7; maybe TRBD2 (6 bases). The germline CDR1 and CDR2 sequences are SQVTM and ANQGSEA. The V gene lost 5 bases and the J gene lost 3 bases, with 11 bases spanning the gap. The CDR3 is 12 amino acids.

This clone has only one observation. The chain couples TRBV30 to TRBJ1-4; D is unresolved. Germline V gene data show CDR1 as GTSNPN and CDR2 as SVGIG (reference sequence). CDR3 length: 15 residues. V gave up 4 bases and J gave up 7 bases, with 19 bases separating them. In DNA, the CDR3 is TGTGCCTGGAACCCACCCGACGTCGGACTTGAAAAACTGTTTTTT. Residues: CAWNPPDVGLEKLFF. Filled out from reference TRBV30 and TRBJ1-4, the complete variable domain reads SQTIHQWPATLVQPVGSPLSLECTVEGTSNPNLYWYRQAAGRGLQLLFYSVGIGQISSEVPQNLSASRPQDRQFILSSKKLLLSDSGFYLCAWNPPDVGLEKLFFGSGTQLSVL.

The chain links TRBV4-1 to TRBJ2-2; unclear D gene. CDR1 MGHRA and CDR2 YSYEKL come from the germline V gene. CDR3 length equals 12 residues. The V end lost 4 bases, the J end lost 5 bases, and 5 bases lay between the germline ends. The CDR3 sequence is CASSPRTGELFF. The CDR3 bases are TGCGCCAGCAGCCCGCGAACCGGGGAGCTGTTTTTT.

The rearrangement links TRBV9 to TRBJ2-7; 9 bases align to TRBD1. The CDR3 has 17 residues. Per germline, CDR1 SGDLS and CDR2 YYNGEE. The V and J ends lost 1 base and 0 bases, in that order; junction bases with no gene match: 8. CDR3 amino acids: CASSVLGTGRNSYEQYF. The DNA for the CDR3 is TGTGCCAGCAGCGTATTGGGGACAGGGCGTAACTCCTACGAGCAGTACTTC.

This chain joins TRBV27 and TRBJ2-1, with D maybe TRBD1 (6 bases). The CDR3 has 14 amino acids. CDR1 is MNHEY, CDR2 SMNVEV, per germline (reference sequence). V lost 4 bases to trimming and J lost 5 bases, with 12 bases between them. The CDR3: CASSSLDRHNEQFF. Written as DNA, the CDR3 is TGTGCCAGCAGTTCCTTGGACAGACACAATGAGCAGTTCTTC.

This chain connects TRBV30 to TRBJ2-2; TRBD2 matches at 11 bases. The CDR3 is made up of 15 amino acids. Trimming removed 8 bases from V and 5 bases from J; junction bases left unmatched: 10. Germline lookup yields CDR1 GTSNPN and CDR2 SVGIG (reference sequence). This CDR3 reads CAHFRTSGFTGELFF. The CDR3 nucleotides are TGTGCCCATTTCCGGACTAGCGGGTTTACCGGGGAGCTGTTTTTT. Together with reference TRBV30 and TRBJ2-2, the CDR3 gives the full variable domain: SQTIHQWPATLVQPVGSPLSLECTVEGTSNPNLYWYRQAAGRGLQLLFYSVGIGQISSEVPQNLSASRPQDRQFILSSKKLLLSDSGFYLCAHFRTSGFTGELFFGEGSRLTVL.

The chain has TRBV7-9 and TRBJ2-7; TRBD2 is a possible D gene (6 bases). The CDR3 extends over 17 amino acids. The germline gives CDR1 SEHNR, CDR2 FQNEAQ (reference sequence). Deletions cut 1 base from V and 3 bases from J, with 19 bases between. The CDR3 sequence: CASSLEDYSNPFYEQYV. CDR3 DNA sequence: TGTGCCAGCAGCTTAGAGGACTATTCGAACCCCTTCTACGAGCAGTACGTC.

Concerning this clone: One end of the junction varies from germline; a read error may be responsible. The V gene is TRBV27, the J gene TRBJ1-2, with D possibly being TRBD1 (6 bases). Per the germline V gene, CDR1 is MNHEY and CDR2 is SMNVEV (reference sequence). This CDR3 has 12 residues. The CDR3 protein is CASSSHTGTVNF. The CDR3, as DNA: TGTGCCAGCAGTTCTCACACAGGGACCGTAAACTTC.

The V gene is TRBV4-1, the J gene TRBJ2-5, with TRBD1 identical over 8 bases. Germline lookup yields CDR1 MGHRA and CDR2 YSYEKL. J was trimmed by 5 bases and V by 4 bases; bases with no gene match: 6. The CDR3 length is 14 residues. For the CDR3, the DNA is TGCGCCAGCAGCCGGGCAGGGGGCATGGAGACCCAGTACTTC. As protein: CASSRAGGMETQYF.

The genes are TRBV5-6 and TRBJ2-7; 12 bases match TRBD2. With V trimmed by 4 bases and J by 6 bases, 5 bases remained unmatched. CDR1 and CDR2 from the germline V gene are SGHDT and YYEEEE. This CDR3 contains 14 residues. The CDR3 DNA reads as TGTGCCAGCAGCGCCCCGGGACTAGCGGGCGAGCAGTACTTC. Amino acids: CASSAPGLAGEQYF.

The gene calls are TRBV4-1 and TRBJ2-3; D not certain. V was pared by 2 bases and J by 4 bases, with 16 bases between. The CDR3 runs to 16 residues. Germline V gives CDR1 MGHRA, CDR2 YSYEKL. The CDR3 protein is CASSQPGANNPDTQYF. As DNA, the CDR3 is TGCGCCAGCAGCCAACCCGGAGCTAATAACCCAGATACGCAGTATTTT.

The chain carries TRBV27 and TRBJ2-4; D perhaps matches TRBD2 (6 bases). Between the trimmed V and J ends, which lost 3 bases and 0 bases, there was a span of 6 bases. Germline V gene lookup returns CDR1 MNHEY and CDR2 SMNVEV (reference sequence). The CDR3 has 14 residues. CDR3 DNA: TGTGCCAGCAGTTTGGGACTAGCCAAAAACATTCAGTACTTC. It encodes CASSLGLAKNIQYF.

A remark on this clone: Other DNA sequences in the same sample also yield this CDR3. The V and J genes are TRBV5-1 and TRBJ1-5; D possibly corresponds to TRBD1 (5 bases). Germline V CDR1 and CDR2: SGHRS, YFSETQ. This CDR3 has 14 residues. Trimming took off 0 bases at V and 7 bases at J, with 11 bases between the two ends. The CDR3: CASSLGGVNQPQHF. CDR3 nucleotide sequence: TGCGCCAGCAGCTTGGGGGGGGTAAACCAGCCCCAGCATTTT.

This chain connects TRBV5-4 to TRBJ2-3; 7 bases agree with TRBD2. The CDR3 extends over 16 amino acids. CDR1 and CDR2 (germline): SGHNT, YYREEE (reference sequence). J lost 5 bases, V lost 2 bases, and 11 bases had no gene match. In DNA form, the CDR3 reads TGTGCCAGCAGCTTTAAGCGGGAACGACCAGAAGATACGCAGTATTTT. This gives the protein CASSFKRERPEDTQYF.

This clone was detected only a few times. Here the CDR3 DNA reads TGTGCCAGCAGACCTCCGGGGACTAGCGGGATTGGCGAGCAGTTCTTC. Amino acid sequence: CASRPPGTSGIGEQFF. The chain has TRBV14 and TRBJ2-1, with 13 positions matching TRBD2. Germline trimming cut 6 bases from V and 10 bases from J; bases unmatched to any gene: 12. The CDR3 contains 16 residues. In germline, CDR1 is SGHDN, CDR2 FVKESK.

This chain links TRBV5-4 with TRBJ2-2; D not certain. V lost 7 bases, J lost 5 bases, and 12 bases lay in between. This CDR3 has 13 residues. Germline CDR1 reads SGHNT; CDR2 reads YYREEE (reference sequence). The CDR3 sequence: CASLRPGTGELFF. The CDR3 nucleotides read TGTGCCAGCCTCCGCCCGGGTACCGGGGAGCTGTTTTTT.

This clone came up a few times. The chain carries TRBV19 and TRBJ2-1; 9 nucleotides line up with TRBD1. Germline loops: CDR1 LNHDA, CDR2 SQIVND (reference sequence). V trimming: 3 bases; J trimming: 6 bases; junction bases outside the gene matches: 12. The CDR3 consists of 17 residues. The DNA for the CDR3 is TGTGCCAGTAGTATCCACCGGGACAGGGTCGGTGGCAATGAGCAGTTCTTC. Residues: CASSIHRDRVGGNEQFF.

The chain links TRBV6-5 to TRBJ2-7, with 8 bases that match TRBD2. Germline loops: CDR1 MNHEY, CDR2 SVGAGI. The CDR3 totals 15 residues. With V trimmed by 6 bases and J by 4 bases, 11 bases remained unmatched. This CDR3 is CASSPRSGGPYEQYF. CDR3 nucleotide sequence: TGTGCCAGCAGCCCTCGGTCGGGAGGGCCTTACGAGCAGTACTTC.

The gene calls are TRBV5-1 and TRBJ2-2; D might be TRBD2 (5 bases). V was pared by 1 base and J by 7 bases, with 17 bases between. CDR3 length: 16 residues. Germline V lookup: CDR1 SGHRS, CDR2 YFSETQ. CDR3 bases: TGCGCCAGCAGCTTGCTCCAAACTAGTGATCTCGGGGAGCTGTTTTTT. Translated, it gives CASSLLQTSDLGELFF. Variable domain in full (rest from reference TRBV5-1 and TRBJ2-2): KAGVTQTPRYLIKTRGQQVTLSCSPISGHRSVSWYQQTPGQGLQFLFEYFSETQRNKGNFPGRFSGRQFSNSRSEMNVSTLELGDSALYLCASSLLQTSDLGELFFGEGSRLTVL.

V is TRBV27 and J is TRBJ1-4; a possible D gene is TRBD1 (6 bases). The CDR3 consists of 15 residues. Germline CDR1 MNHEY, CDR2 SMNVEV (reference sequence). V lost 0 bases to trimming and J lost 2 bases, with 7 bases between them. CDR3 sequence (DNA): TGTGCCAGCAGTTTATCGGGGGCGACTAATGAAAAACTGTTTTTT. This sequence encodes CASSLSGATNEKLFF.

The chain links TRBV15 to TRBJ2-4, with 9 bases lining up with TRBD1. This CDR3 has 18 residues. Germline V gene lookup returns CDR1 LNHNV and CDR2 YYDKDF (reference sequence). Trimming took 0 bases from V and 4 from J; bases not matched to a gene: 10. CDR3 nucleotide sequence: TGTGCCACCAGCAGAGACCTTTGGAGGGACAGGGTAAAAAACATTCAGTACTTC. This gives the protein CATSRDLWRDRVKNIQYF.

This chain joins TRBV11-3 and TRBJ1-2, with TRBD1 identical over 7 bases. After removal of 5 bases from V and 4 bases from J, the junction contained 7 bases not matched to a gene. Germline CDR1 is SGHNT and CDR2 is YENEEA. This CDR3 comprises 14 residues. The CDR3 is CASSAPGTVYGYTF. CDR3 nucleotide sequence: TGTGCCAGCAGCGCGCCCGGGACAGTCTATGGCTACACCTTC.

The chain couples TRBV5-1 to TRBJ1-3; tentatively, D is TRBD1 (5 bases). Trimming removed 0 bases from V and 1 base from J, with 11 bases in between. This CDR3 region has 16 residues. The germline CDR1 and CDR2 sequences are SGHRS and YFSETQ. The CDR3 DNA sequence: TGCGCCAGCAGCTTGGGCCAGGGTAAATCTGGAAACACCATATATTTT. Protein: CASSLGQGKSGNTIYF.

The V gene is TRBV13, the J gene TRBJ2-3, with a weak D call TRBD2 (5 bases). Germline V gene lookup returns CDR1 PRHDT and CDR2 FYEKMQ (reference sequence). The CDR3 is 16 amino acids. V shed 0 bases and J shed 0 bases, with 10 bases lying between them. In DNA form, the CDR3 reads TGTGCCAGCAGCTTAGGAACCCGGAGGAGCACAGATACGCAGTATTTT. Amino acids: CASSLGTRRSTDTQYF.

This rearrangement joins TRBV5-6 to TRBJ2-4; D may be TRBD2 (6 bases). The DNA end lines up better with TRBJ2-5; the J call may be wrong. The CDR3 extends over 12 amino acids. Germline assignment: CDR1 SGHDT and CDR2 YYEEEE. The CDR3 is CASSQKLATQYF. In nucleotides, the CDR3 is TGTGCCAGCAGCCAAAAACTAGCGACCCAGTACTTC.

A remark on this clone: A read error may produce the germline difference seen at one junction end. The chain carries TRBV5-1 and TRBJ1-5, with a weak D call TRBD1 (6 bases). CDR1 and CDR2 from the germline V gene are SGHRS and YFSETQ. The CDR3 extends over 14 amino acids. This CDR3 is CASSLSGASQPQHF. The CDR3, as DNA: TGTGCCAGCAGCTTGTCAGGGGCGAGTCAGCCCCAGCATTTT.

The V and J genes are TRBV6-6 and TRBJ1-4; D possibly corresponds to TRBD1 (5 bases). The CDR3 length is 15 residues. The germline gives CDR1 MNHNY, CDR2 SVGAGI (reference sequence). V shed 2 bases and J shed 5 bases, with 12 bases lying between them. This chain's CDR3 is CASSYGEGTNEKLFF. The CDR3 bases are TGTGCCAGCAGTTACGGGGAGGGGACCAATGAAAAACTGTTTTTT.